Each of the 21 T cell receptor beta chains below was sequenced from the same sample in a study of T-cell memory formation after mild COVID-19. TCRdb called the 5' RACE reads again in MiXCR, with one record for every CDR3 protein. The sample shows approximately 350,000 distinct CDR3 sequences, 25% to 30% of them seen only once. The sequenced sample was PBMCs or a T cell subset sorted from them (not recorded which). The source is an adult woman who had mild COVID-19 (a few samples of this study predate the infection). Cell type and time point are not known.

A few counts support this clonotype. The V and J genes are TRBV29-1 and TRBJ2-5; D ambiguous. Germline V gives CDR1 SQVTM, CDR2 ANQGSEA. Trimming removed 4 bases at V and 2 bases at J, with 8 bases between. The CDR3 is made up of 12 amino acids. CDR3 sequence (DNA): TGCAGCGTTGCTAGTCCTCAAGAGACCCAGTACTTC. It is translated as CSVASPQETQYF.

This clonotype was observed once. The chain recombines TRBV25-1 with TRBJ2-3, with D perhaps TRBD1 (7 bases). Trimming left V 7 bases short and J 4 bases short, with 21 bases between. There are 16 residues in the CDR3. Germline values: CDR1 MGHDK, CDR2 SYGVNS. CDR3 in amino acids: CASTITGQRGADTQYF. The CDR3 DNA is TGTGCCAGCACAATAACGGGACAGAGGGGGGCAGATACGCAGTATTTT.

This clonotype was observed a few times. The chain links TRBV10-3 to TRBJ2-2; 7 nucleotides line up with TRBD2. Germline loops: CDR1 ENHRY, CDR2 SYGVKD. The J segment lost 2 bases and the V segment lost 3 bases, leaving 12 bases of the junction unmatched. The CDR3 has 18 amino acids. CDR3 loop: CAISEDSGGAPNTGELFF. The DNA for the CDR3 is TGTGCCATCAGTGAAGATTCGGGAGGAGCCCCAAACACCGGGGAGCTGTTTTTT.

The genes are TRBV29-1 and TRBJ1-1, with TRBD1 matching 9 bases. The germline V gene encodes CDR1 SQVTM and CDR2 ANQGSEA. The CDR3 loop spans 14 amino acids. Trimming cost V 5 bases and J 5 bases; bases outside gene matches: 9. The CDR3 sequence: CSVLQGARGTEAFF. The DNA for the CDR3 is TGCAGCGTTCTACAGGGGGCGCGGGGTACTGAAGCTTTCTTT.

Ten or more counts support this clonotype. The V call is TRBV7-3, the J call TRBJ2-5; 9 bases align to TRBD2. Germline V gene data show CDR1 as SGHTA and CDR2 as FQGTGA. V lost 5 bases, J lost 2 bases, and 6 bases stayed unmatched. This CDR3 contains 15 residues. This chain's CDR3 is CASSIGLARQETQYF. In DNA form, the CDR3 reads TGTGCCAGCAGCATTGGACTAGCGCGTCAAGAGACCCAGTACTTC.

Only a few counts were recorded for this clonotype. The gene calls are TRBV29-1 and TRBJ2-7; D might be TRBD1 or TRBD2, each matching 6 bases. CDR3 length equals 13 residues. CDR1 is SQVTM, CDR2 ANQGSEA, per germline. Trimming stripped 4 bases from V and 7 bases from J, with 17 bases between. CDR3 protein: CSVVSGGGREQYF. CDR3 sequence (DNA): TGCAGCGTTGTGTCCGGGGGCGGTCGGGAGCAGTACTTC.

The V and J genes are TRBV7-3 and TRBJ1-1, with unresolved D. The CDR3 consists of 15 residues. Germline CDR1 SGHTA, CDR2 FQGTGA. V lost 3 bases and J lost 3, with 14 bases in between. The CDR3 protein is CASSLGSDRYTEAFF. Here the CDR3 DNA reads TGTGCCAGCAGCTTGGGGTCCGACCGCTACACTGAAGCTTTCTTT.

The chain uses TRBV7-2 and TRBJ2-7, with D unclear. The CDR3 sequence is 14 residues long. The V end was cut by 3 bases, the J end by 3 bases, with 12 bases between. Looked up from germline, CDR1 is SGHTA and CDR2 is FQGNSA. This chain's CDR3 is CASSLDENGYEQYF. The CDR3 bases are TGTGCCAGCAGCTTGGATGAAAATGGCTACGAGCAGTACTTC.

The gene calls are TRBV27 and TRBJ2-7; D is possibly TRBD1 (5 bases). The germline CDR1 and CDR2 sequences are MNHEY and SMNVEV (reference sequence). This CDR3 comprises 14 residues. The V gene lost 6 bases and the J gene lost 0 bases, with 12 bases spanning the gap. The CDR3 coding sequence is TGTGCCAGCAGATCCCTCAGGGACTCCTACGAGCAGTACTTC. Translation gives CASRSLRDSYEQYF.

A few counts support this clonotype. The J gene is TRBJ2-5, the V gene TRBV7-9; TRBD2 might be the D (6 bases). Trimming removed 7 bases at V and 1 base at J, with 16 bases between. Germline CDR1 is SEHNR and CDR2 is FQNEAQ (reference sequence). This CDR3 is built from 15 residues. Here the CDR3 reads CASNKAAGLQETQYF. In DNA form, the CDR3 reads TGTGCCAGCAATAAAGCGGCGGGGCTCCAAGAGACCCAGTACTTC.

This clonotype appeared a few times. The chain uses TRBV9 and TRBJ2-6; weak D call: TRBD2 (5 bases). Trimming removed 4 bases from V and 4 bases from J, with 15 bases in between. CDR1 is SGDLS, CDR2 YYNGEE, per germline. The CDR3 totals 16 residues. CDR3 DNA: TGTGCCAGCAGCCCCCCTTTGAGGAGGGGGGCCAACGTCCTGACTTTC. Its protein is CASSPPLRRGANVLTF.

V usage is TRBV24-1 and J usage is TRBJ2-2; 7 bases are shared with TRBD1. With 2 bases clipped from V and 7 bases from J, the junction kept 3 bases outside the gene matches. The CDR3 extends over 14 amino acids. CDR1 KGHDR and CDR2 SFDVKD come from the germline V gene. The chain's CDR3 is CATSDSTGVGELFF. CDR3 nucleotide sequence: TGTGCCACCAGTGATTCTACAGGGGTCGGGGAGCTGTTTTTT.

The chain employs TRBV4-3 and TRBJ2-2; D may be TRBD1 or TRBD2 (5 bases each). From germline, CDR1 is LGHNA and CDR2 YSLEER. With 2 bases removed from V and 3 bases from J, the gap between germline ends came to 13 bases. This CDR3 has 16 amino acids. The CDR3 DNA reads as TGCGCCAGCAGCCAAACCCCGGGACCAGACACCGGGGAGCTGTTTTTT. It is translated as CASSQTPGPDTGELFF.

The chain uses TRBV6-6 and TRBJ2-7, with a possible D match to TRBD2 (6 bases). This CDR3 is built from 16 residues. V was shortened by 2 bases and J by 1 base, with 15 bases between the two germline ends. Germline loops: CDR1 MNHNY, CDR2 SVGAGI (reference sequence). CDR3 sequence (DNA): TGTGCCAGCAGTTACATTACTAGCCATGTATCCTACGAGCAGTACTTC. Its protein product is CASSYITSHVSYEQYF.

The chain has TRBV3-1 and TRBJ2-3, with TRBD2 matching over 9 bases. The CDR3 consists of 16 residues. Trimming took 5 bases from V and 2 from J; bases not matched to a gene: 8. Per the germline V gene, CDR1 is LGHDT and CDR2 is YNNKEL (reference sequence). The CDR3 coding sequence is TGTGCCAGCAGCTCTTCTAGCGGGGTTTCCACAGATACGCAGTATTTT. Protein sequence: CASSSSSGVSTDTQYF.

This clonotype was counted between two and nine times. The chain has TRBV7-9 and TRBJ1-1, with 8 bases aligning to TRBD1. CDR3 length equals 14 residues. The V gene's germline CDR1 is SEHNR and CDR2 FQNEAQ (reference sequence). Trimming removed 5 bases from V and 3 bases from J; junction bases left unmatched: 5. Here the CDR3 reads CASSILQGDTEAFF. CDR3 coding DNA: TGTGCCAGCAGCATATTACAGGGGGACACTGAAGCTTTCTTT.

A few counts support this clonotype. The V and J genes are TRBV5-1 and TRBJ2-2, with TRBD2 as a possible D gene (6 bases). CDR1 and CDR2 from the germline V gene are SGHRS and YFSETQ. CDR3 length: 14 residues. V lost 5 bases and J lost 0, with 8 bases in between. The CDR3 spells CASRWEANTGELFF. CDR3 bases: TGCGCCAGCAGGTGGGAGGCGAACACCGGGGAGCTGTTTTTT.

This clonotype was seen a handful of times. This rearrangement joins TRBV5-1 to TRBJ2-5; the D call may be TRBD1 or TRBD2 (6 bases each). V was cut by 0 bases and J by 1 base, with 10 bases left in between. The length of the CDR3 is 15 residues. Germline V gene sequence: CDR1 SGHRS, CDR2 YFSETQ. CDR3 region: CASSLGGASQETQYF. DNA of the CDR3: TGCGCCAGCAGCTTGGGGGGGGCCTCCCAAGAGACCCAGTACTTC.

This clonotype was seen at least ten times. CDR3: CSARPSDSINSPLHF. The CDR3 nucleotides are TGCAGTGCTAGACCCTCGGACAGCATTAATTCACCCCTCCACTTT. J is TRBJ1-6 and V is TRBV20-1, with a possible D match to TRBD1 (6 bases). V lost 2 bases to trimming and J lost 6 bases, with 14 bases between them. There are 15 residues in the CDR3. CDR1 DFQATT and CDR2 SNEGSKA come from the germline V gene (reference sequence).

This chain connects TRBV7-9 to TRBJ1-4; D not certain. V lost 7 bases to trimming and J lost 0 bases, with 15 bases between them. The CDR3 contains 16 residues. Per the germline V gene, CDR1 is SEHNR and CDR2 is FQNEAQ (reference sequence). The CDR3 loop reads CASTLRTGSTNEKLFF. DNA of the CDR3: TGTGCCAGCACCTTGCGGACGGGGTCAACTAATGAAAAACTGTTTTTT.

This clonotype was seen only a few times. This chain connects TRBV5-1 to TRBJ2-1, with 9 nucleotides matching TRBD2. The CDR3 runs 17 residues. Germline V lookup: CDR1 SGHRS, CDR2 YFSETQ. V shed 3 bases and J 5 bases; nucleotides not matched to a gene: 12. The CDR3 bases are TGCGCCAGCAGCTCCCTCCTCTCTAGCGGGGAAAACAATGAGCAGTTCTTC. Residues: CASSSLLSSGENNEQFF.